Shown below are 27 T cell receptor beta chains from a single sample sequenced in a study of shared clonotypes between healthy human individuals. Assay used: immunoSEQ multiplex PCR; TCRdb lists only in-frame clones, some missing. Of about 700,000 clones listed, 74% are singletons. Sequenced input: memory CD4+ T cells sorted from blood. Subset: CD45RA-negative fraction. The receptors shown here come from a woman between 25 and 40 years old in good health.

Concerning this clone: Other DNA sequences of this sample code for an identical CDR3. The rearrangement joins TRBV2 to TRBJ1-5; the D is unclear. This CDR3 contains 13 residues. CDR1 and CDR2 (germline): SNHLY, FYNNEI. V was shortened by 3 bases and J by 4 bases, with 7 bases between the two germline ends. For the CDR3, the DNA is TGTGCCAGCAGTGAGGGTAATAATCAGCCCCAGCATTTT. Protein product: CASSEGNNQPQHF.

Here the CDR3 reads CASSLVDPSFEQFF. As DNA, the CDR3 is TGCGCCAGCAGCTTGGTTGACCCTTCGTTTGAGCAGTTCTTC. The chain has TRBV5-1 and TRBJ2-1; D unresolved. This CDR3 is 14 amino acids long. Germline V gives CDR1 SGHRS, CDR2 YFSETQ. With 0 bases removed from V and 9 bases from J, the gap between germline ends came to 13 bases.

The V and J genes are TRBV5-1 and TRBJ2-2; D ambiguous. In germline, CDR1 is SGHRS, CDR2 YFSETQ. CDR3 size: 11 residues. V was pared by 1 base and J by 7 bases, with 2 bases between. CDR3 sequence (DNA): TGCGCCAGCAGCTTGAACGGGGAGCTGTTTTTT. Translating it yields CASSLNGELFF.

This clone was detected ten times or more. The same CDR3 is also encoded by other DNA sequences in this sample. This chain uses TRBV5-1 with TRBJ1-2; 11 nucleotides agree with TRBD1. This CDR3 is 13 amino acids long. Per the germline V gene, CDR1 is SGHRS and CDR2 is YFSETQ. V lost 4 bases, J lost 8 bases, and 4 bases stayed unmatched. The CDR3: CASSPGQGEGYTF. CDR3 nucleotide sequence: TGCGCCAGCAGCCCGGGACAGGGGGAAGGCTACACCTTC.

The genes are TRBV15 and TRBJ1-1, with TRBD1 identical over 9 bases. This CDR3 has 15 amino acids. Trimming removed 3 bases from V and 6 bases from J; junction bases left unmatched: 8. The germline gives CDR1 LNHNV, CDR2 YYDKDF (reference sequence). The CDR3 protein is CATSRGGQGNSEAFF. Here the CDR3 DNA reads TGTGCCACCAGCAGGGGCGGACAGGGGAATTCTGAAGCTTTCTTT.

The CDR3 DNA sequence: TGTGCCAGCAGCATAACTAGCGGGAGGTACAATGAGCAGTTCTTC. This translates into CASSITSGRYNEQFF. V usage is TRBV7-2 and J usage is TRBJ2-1; TRBD2 matches at 12 bases. Germline-derived CDR1 and CDR2 are SGHTA and FQGNSA. Trimming removed 5 bases from V and 4 bases from J; junction bases left unmatched: 3. The CDR3 contains 15 residues.

V is TRBV5-1 and J is TRBJ2-6; D ambiguous. Looked up from germline, CDR1 is SGHRS and CDR2 is YFSETQ. The CDR3 length is 14 residues. Trimming removed 4 bases from V and 1 base from J, with 6 bases in between. DNA for the CDR3: TGCGCCAGCAGCACATTATCTGGGGCCAACGTCCTGACTTTC. It yields the protein CASSTLSGANVLTF.

The chain has TRBV5-1 and TRBJ2-5; 7 bases are shared with TRBD1. Looked up from germline, CDR1 is SGHRS and CDR2 is YFSETQ. The CDR3 extends over 14 amino acids. J lost 5 bases, V lost 1 base, and 5 bases had no gene match. CDR3 sequence (DNA): TGCGCCAGCAGCTTGTTGAGGGGGCAGGAGACCCAGTACTTC. It codes for CASSLLRGQETQYF.

V and J are TRBV9 and TRBJ2-1; 8 bases are shared with TRBD2. CDR3 size: 15 residues. Trimming cost V 3 bases and J 8 bases; bases outside gene matches: 10. CDR1 and CDR2 (germline): SGDLS, YYNGEE. CDR3 sequence: CASSATGLEVYEQFF. The CDR3 DNA is TGTGCCAGCAGCGCAACGGGACTAGAGGTCTATGAGCAGTTCTTC.

This rearrangement joins TRBV11-3 to TRBJ2-1, with D perhaps TRBD1 or TRBD2 (5 bases each). CDR3 length: 12 amino acids. Trimming removed 8 bases from V and 5 bases from J, with 10 bases in between. Germline V lookup: CDR1 SGHNT, CDR2 YENEEA. CDR3 DNA: TGTGCCAGCCAACTAGGGGACAATGAGCAGTTCTTC. Its protein product is CASQLGDNEQFF.

In this sample, this clone turned up once. Other nucleotide sequences from this sample produce the same CDR3. The CDR3 protein is CASSLGDRDSNEQYF. The DNA for the CDR3 is TGCGCCAGCAGCTTGGGGGACAGGGATAGTAACGAGCAGTACTTC. The gene calls are TRBV5-1 and TRBJ2-7, with 9 bases that match TRBD1. From germline, CDR1 is SGHRS and CDR2 YFSETQ. There are 15 residues in the CDR3. Germline trimming cut 0 bases from V and 5 bases from J; bases unmatched to any gene: 6.

V usage is TRBV6-1 and J usage is TRBJ2-1; D call uncertain. This CDR3 spans 13 amino acids. The germline V gene encodes CDR1 MNHNS and CDR2 SASEGT. Trimming pared 6 bases from V and 0 bases from J, leaving 6 bases between. CDR3 loop: CASSLTSYNEQFF. In nucleotides, the CDR3 is TGTGCCAGCAGCCTTACCTCCTACAATGAGCAGTTCTTC.

This chain connects TRBV5-1 to TRBJ1-1; a weak D match, TRBD1 (5 bases). V lost 4 bases to trimming and J lost 2 bases, with 18 bases between them. Germline CDR1 is SGHRS and CDR2 is YFSETQ. The CDR3 has 16 amino acids. CDR3 region: CASSPLQGRLNTEAFF. The CDR3 DNA sequence: TGCGCCAGCAGCCCCCTCCAGGGCCGCCTAAACACTGAAGCTTTCTTT.

V is TRBV2 and J is TRBJ1-3; no clear D. This CDR3 is 14 amino acids long. Between the trimmed V and J ends, which lost 6 bases and 0 bases, there was a span of 9 bases. Germline V gene data show CDR1 as SNHLY and CDR2 as FYNNEI. The CDR3 loop reads CASSDMYSGNTIYF. The CDR3 DNA sequence: TGTGCCAGCAGCGACATGTACTCTGGAAACACCATATATTTT.

This clone was counted a single time. The rearrangement joins TRBV30 to TRBJ2-3; D remains ambiguous. From germline, CDR1 is GTSNPN and CDR2 SVGIG (reference sequence). Trimming took 3 bases from V and 1 from J, leaving 8 bases between them. CDR3 length: 13 amino acids. CDR3 bases: TGTGCCTGGAGCTTGACGGGCACAGATACGCAGTATTTT. It yields the protein CAWSLTGTDTQYF.

The chain joins TRBV6-8 to TRBJ2-1, with 15 bases that match TRBD2. CDR1 and CDR2 (germline): MNHGY, SAAAGT. This CDR3 has 15 residues. Unmatched junction bases numbered 3, after V lost 6 bases and J lost 6 bases. The CDR3: CASSRTSGRANEQFF. The CDR3 DNA is TGTGCCAGCAGCAGGACTAGCGGGAGGGCCAATGAGCAGTTCTTC.

The chain has TRBV2 and TRBJ1-1; D not resolved. CDR3 length: 12 residues. The germline V gene has CDR1 SNHLY and CDR2 FYNNEI. V lost 7 bases and J 6 bases, leaving 12 bases between the germline ends. The CDR3 is CASKVGMAEAFF. The CDR3 bases are TGTGCCAGCAAGGTAGGCATGGCTGAAGCTTTCTTT.

This chain joins TRBV19 and TRBJ2-5, with D tentatively TRBD1 (6 bases). V lost 3 bases and J 1 base, leaving 15 bases between the germline ends. There are 16 residues in the CDR3. Germline V gene sequence: CDR1 LNHDA, CDR2 SQIVND (reference sequence). CDR3 amino acids: CASSMVLLGAQETQYF. CDR3 DNA: TGTGCCAGTAGTATGGTCTTGTTGGGGGCCCAAGAGACCCAGTACTTC.

The CDR3 DNA is TGTGCCAGCAGAAAGGGACAGCCGTTGCACGAGCAGTACTTC. It yields the protein CASRKGQPLHEQYF. This chain uses TRBV6-5 with TRBJ2-7; 7 bases map to TRBD1. The germline V gene has CDR1 MNHEY and CDR2 SVGAGI. CDR3 size: 14 residues. Trimming at V came to 6 bases and at J to 5 bases, leaving 10 bases not matched to a gene.

This clone has only a few counts. This sequence joins TRBV29-1 and TRBJ2-5; 13 bases map to TRBD2. J lost 5 bases, V lost 6 bases, and 12 bases had no gene match. Germline CDR1 and CDR2: SQVTM and ANQGSEA. This CDR3 region has 16 residues. CDR3 sequence (DNA): TGCAGCGTCGAAATCACTAGCGGGAGGGCGCGGGAGACCCAGTACTTC. It codes for CSVEITSGRARETQYF.

This clone was picked up one time. CDR3 sequence reads: CASSLLEGPYEQYF. CDR3 nucleotides: TGTGCCAGCAGCTTACTCGAGGGACCATACGAGCAGTACTTC. The chain recombines TRBV11-3 with TRBJ2-5; D tentatively reads TRBD1 or TRBD2 (5 bases each). Near its end, the DNA agrees better with TRBJ2-7, so the J call may be wrong. The germline gives CDR1 SGHNT, CDR2 YENEEA. This CDR3 comprises 14 residues.

The J gene is TRBJ2-1, the V gene TRBV11-3; D is unresolved. Germline V gene lookup returns CDR1 SGHNT and CDR2 YENEEA. The CDR3 totals 18 residues. V was pared by 0 bases and J by 0 bases, with 15 bases between. This CDR3 is CASSLDHGPTSSYNEQFF. The DNA for the CDR3 is TGTGCCAGCAGCTTAGATCACGGACCGACGAGCTCCTACAATGAGCAGTTCTTC.

The rearrangement joins TRBV19 to TRBJ1-3, with D possibly TRBD1 on 6 matching bases. The germline CDR1 and CDR2 sequences are LNHDA and SQIVND (reference sequence). V lost 8 bases and J lost 0, with 11 bases in between. The CDR3 contains 14 residues. The CDR3 nucleotides read TGTGCCAGTCCGGGACAAGACTCTGGAAACACCATATATTTT. Translation: CASPGQDSGNTIYF.

V is TRBV5-1 and J is TRBJ2-2; TRBD1 is a possible D gene (6 bases). CDR3 length: 15 residues. V was shortened by 0 bases and J by 5 bases, with 11 bases between the two germline ends. Per germline, CDR1 SGHRS and CDR2 YFSETQ. The CDR3 loop reads CASSLAQGMTGELFF. The CDR3 DNA reads TGCGCCAGCAGCTTGGCCCAGGGGATGACCGGGGAGCTGTTTTTT.

Note on this clone: Other nucleotide sequences in the sample specify the same CDR3. The rearrangement links TRBV18 to TRBJ1-1; D is uncertain. The CDR3 covers 14 residues. Germline lookup yields CDR1 KGHSH and CDR2 LQKENI. V lost 2 bases and J 2 bases, leaving 9 bases between the germline ends. The CDR3 sequence is CASSPTGGNTEAFF. The CDR3 DNA reads as TGTGCCAGCTCACCAACTGGAGGAAACACTGAAGCTTTCTTT. The full variable domain, completed using reference TRBV18 and TRBJ1-1, is NAGVMQNPRHLVRRRGQEARLRCSPMKGHSHVYWYRQLPEEGLKFMVYLQKENIIDESGMPKERFSAEFPKEGPSILRIQQVVRGDSAAYFCASSPTGGNTEAFFGQGTRLTVV.

V usage is TRBV15 and J usage is TRBJ1-2, with D maybe TRBD1 (5 bases). V was pared by 3 bases and J by 3 bases, with 14 bases between. CDR3 length: 15 amino acids. Germline loops: CDR1 LNHNV, CDR2 YYDKDF (reference sequence). The CDR3 sequence: CATSSQTRGDYGYTF. CDR3 coding DNA: TGTGCCACCAGCAGCCAGACTAGAGGGGACTATGGCTACACCTTC.

This clone was recorded once. This chain links TRBV7-9 with TRBJ2-1; 7 positions agree with TRBD2. V dropped 11 bases and J dropped 5; count of bases not matched to a gene: 12. The CDR3 extends over 14 amino acids. Looked up from germline, CDR1 is SEHNR and CDR2 is FQNEAQ (reference sequence). The CDR3 nucleotides read TGTGCCGGTGGCAGAGCGGGAAACGACAATGAGCAGTTCTTC. This gives the protein CAGGRAGNDNEQFF.